Given below is one TCR beta chain in context. Its specificity is not known. Germline V gives CDR1 SGHDT, CDR2 YYEEEE. Unmatched junction bases numbered 10, after V lost 4 bases and J lost 0 bases. This CDR3 has 17 residues. This sample is drawn from a study of graft-versus-host responses after intestinal transplantation. Background on the study: Each transplant was multivisceral, liver-intestinal, or isolated intestinal. General study results and limits: Recipient marrow showed GvH clones, some seen first in ileum or blood. When patients had graft-donor T cell macrochimerism, their allografts held high graft-versus-host to host-versus-graft clonal ratios.

Clones were sequenced by immunoSEQ multiplex PCR, and TCRdb holds only the in-frame ones, with some missing. The table has about 82,000 clones, 91% seen once. J is TRBJ1-3 and V is TRBV5-6; 7 nucleotides line up with TRBD1. Sequencing was performed on unstimulated CD4+ T cells sorted from spleen or lymph node cells, taken before intestinal transplant. The receptor comes from a human donor who received an intestinal transplant. CDR3 nucleotides: TGTGCCAGCAGCGTCCTGGGACAGTTTTCCTCTGGAAACACCATATATTTT. Translating gives CASSVLGQFSSGNTIYF.